These 12 T cell receptor beta chains came from one sample sequenced in a study of blood T cells in healthy people across ages. Combining a sample-barcoded 5' primer with a J-beta primer mix, a second PCR ran for roughly 7 to 12 cycles. TCRdb re-derived calls from the 5' RACE reads in MiXCR, one entry per CDR3 protein. Of roughly 1.5 million distinct CDR3 sequences listed, roughly 43% are singletons. Material: blood. The receptors come from a woman younger than 35 in good health.

Ten or more counts support this clonotype. The CDR3 spells CASSRPGANVLTF. CDR3 DNA sequence: TGTGCCAGCAGTAGACCTGGGGCCAACGTCCTGACTTTC. This sequence joins TRBV25-1 and TRBJ2-6; the D is unclear. Trimming stripped 5 bases from V and 2 bases from J, with 4 bases between. The CDR3 spans 13 residues. Per the germline V gene, CDR1 is MGHDK and CDR2 is SYGVNS.

The chain has TRBV4-1 and TRBJ2-3; tentatively, D is TRBD1 (6 bases). V was clipped by 1 base and J by 5 bases, with 16 bases between them. CDR1 and CDR2 from the germline V gene are MGHRA and YSYEKL. The length of the CDR3 is 16 residues. This CDR3 reads CASSQGGSGAQDTQYF. As DNA, the CDR3 is TGCGCCAGCAGCCAAGGCGGTTCAGGGGCGCAAGATACGCAGTATTTT.

This clonotype has just a few counts. The rearrangement uses TRBV29-1 and TRBJ1-1; D remains ambiguous. The CDR3 length is 13 residues. The germline V gene encodes CDR1 SQVTM and CDR2 ANQGSEA. V was trimmed by 4 bases and J by 0 bases, leaving 9 bases between them. The CDR3 is CSVVSGLNTEAFF. In DNA form, the CDR3 reads TGCAGCGTTGTTTCGGGATTGAACACTGAAGCTTTCTTT.

The V call is TRBV27, the J call TRBJ2-1, with TRBD1 as a possible D gene (6 bases). The germline V and J ends were trimmed by 2 bases and 15 bases, with 32 bases remaining between them. The CDR3 runs 18 residues. CDR1 is MNHEY and CDR2 is SMNVEV in the germline V gene (reference sequence). The CDR3 reads CASSLGAGGASFGVGLFF. CDR3 DNA sequence: TGTGCCAGCAGTTTAGGAGCTGGGGGCGCTTCTTTTGGGGTCGGGCTGTTCTTC.

This clonotype showed up many times. The chain carries TRBV12-5 and TRBJ2-3; no firm D call. Germline CDR1 LGHNT, CDR2 FRNRAP. This CDR3 spans 16 amino acids. Trimming left V 5 bases short and J 2 bases short, with 17 bases between. The CDR3 is CASGLGSDGDTDTQYF. The CDR3 DNA reads TGTGCTAGTGGTCTCGGATCCGACGGAGACACAGATACGCAGTATTTT.

The chain recombines TRBV6-1 with TRBJ1-2; no clear D gene. The germline CDR1 and CDR2 sequences are MNHNS and SASEGT. This CDR3 region has 16 residues. V gave up 1 base and J gave up 4 bases, with 16 bases separating them. The CDR3 DNA reads as TGTGCCAGCAGTGAAGTTCGTGTGTACCCGGGCTATGGCTACACCTTC. This sequence encodes CASSEVRVYPGYGYTF.

The table lists this clonotype with a few counts. This rearrangement joins TRBV7-9 to TRBJ2-2; the D is unclear. The germline V gene has CDR1 SEHNR and CDR2 FQNEAQ (reference sequence). V dropped 0 bases and J dropped 1 base, with 6 bases sitting between them. CDR3 length equals 15 residues. The CDR3 region has the DNA TGTGCCAGCAGCTTAGCCATCGGGAACACCGGGGAGCTGTTTTTT. Translating it yields CASSLAIGNTGELFF. The full variable domain, with the rest looked up from reference TRBV7-9 and TRBJ2-2, is DTGVSQNPRHKITKRGQNVTFRCDPISEHNRLYWYRQTLGQGPEFLTYFQNEAQLEKSRLLSDRFSAERPKGSFSTLEIQRTEQGDSAMYLCASSLAIGNTGELFFGEGSRLTVL.

There are a few counts of this clonotype. The chain is built from TRBV6-2 or TRBV6-3 and TRBJ2-7; no reliable D call. Per germline, CDR1 MNHEY and CDR2 SVGEGT. The CDR3 covers 13 residues. Trimming pared 3 bases from V and 2 bases from J, leaving 8 bases between. The CDR3 sequence: CASSYQSPYEQYF. Written as DNA, the CDR3 is TGTGCCAGCAGTTATCAGTCCCCCTACGAGCAGTACTTC.

The gene calls are TRBV9 and TRBJ2-5; D remains ambiguous. From germline, CDR1 is SGDLS and CDR2 YYNGEE. CDR3 length: 13 amino acids. Trimming stripped 0 bases from V and 2 bases from J, with 5 bases between. The CDR3 nucleotides are TGTGCCAGCAGCGTAGTCGGGCAAGAGACCCAGTACTTC. As protein: CASSVVGQETQYF.

The chain links TRBV6-2 or TRBV6-3 to TRBJ2-1; D is uncertain. Trimming took off 7 bases at V and 5 bases at J, with 15 bases between the two ends. The CDR3 totals 14 residues. Germline assignment: CDR1 MNHEY and CDR2 SVGEGT. CDR3 coding DNA: TGTGCCAGCACTAAGCAGGTGGGAAACAATGAGCAGTTCTTC. It codes for CASTKQVGNNEQFF.

Comments on this clonotype: An end of the junction does not agree with germline; a read error may underlie this. This sequence joins TRBV7-8 and TRBJ2-3; D uncertain. The CDR3 consists of 14 residues. Germline V gene lookup returns CDR1 SGHVS and CDR2 FQNEAQ. The CDR3 region has the DNA TGTGCCAGCAGCTTAAGGGCTCTGGCAGATACGCGGTATTTT. It specifies CASSLRALADTRYF.

The chain uses TRBV27 and TRBJ2-6; TRBD1 agrees at 7 bases. The J segment lost 0 bases and the V segment lost 3 bases, leaving 8 bases of the junction unmatched. This CDR3 has 18 residues. Germline V lookup: CDR1 MNHEY, CDR2 SMNVEV (reference sequence). Written as DNA, the CDR3 is TGTGCCAGCAGTTTCAAAGGACAGGTTATCTCTGGGGCCAACGTCCTGACTTTC. This codes for CASSFKGQVISGANVLTF.